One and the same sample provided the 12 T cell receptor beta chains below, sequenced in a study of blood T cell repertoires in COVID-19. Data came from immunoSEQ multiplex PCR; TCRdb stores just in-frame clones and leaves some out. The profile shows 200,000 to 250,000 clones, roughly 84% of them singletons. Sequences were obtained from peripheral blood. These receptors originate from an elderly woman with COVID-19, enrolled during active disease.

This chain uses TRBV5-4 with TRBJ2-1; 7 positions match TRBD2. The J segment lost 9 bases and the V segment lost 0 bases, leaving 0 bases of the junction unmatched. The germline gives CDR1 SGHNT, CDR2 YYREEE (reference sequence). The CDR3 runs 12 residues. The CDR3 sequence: CASSLGEGEQFF. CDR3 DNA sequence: TGTGCCAGCAGCTTGGGGGAGGGTGAGCAGTTCTTC.

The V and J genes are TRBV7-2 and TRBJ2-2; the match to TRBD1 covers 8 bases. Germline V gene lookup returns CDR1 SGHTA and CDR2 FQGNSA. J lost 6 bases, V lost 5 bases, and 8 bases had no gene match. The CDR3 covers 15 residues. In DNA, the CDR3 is TGTGCCAGCAGCCCTCGGACAGGGTCGGCCGGGGAGCTGTTTTTT. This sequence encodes CASSPRTGSAGELFF.

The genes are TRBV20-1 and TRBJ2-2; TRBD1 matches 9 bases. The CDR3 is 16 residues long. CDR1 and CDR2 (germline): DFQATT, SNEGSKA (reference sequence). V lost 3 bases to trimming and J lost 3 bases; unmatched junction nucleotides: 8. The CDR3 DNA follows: TGCAGTGCTAGTCAAAACAGGGGGCTAGACACCGGGGAGCTGTTTTTT. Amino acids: CSASQNRGLDTGELFF.

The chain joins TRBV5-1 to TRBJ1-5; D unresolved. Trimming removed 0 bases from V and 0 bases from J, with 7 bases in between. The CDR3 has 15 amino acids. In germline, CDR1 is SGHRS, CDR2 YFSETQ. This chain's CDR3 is CASSLGGYSNQPQHF. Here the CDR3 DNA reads TGCGCCAGCAGCTTGGGAGGATATAGCAATCAGCCCCAGCATTTT.

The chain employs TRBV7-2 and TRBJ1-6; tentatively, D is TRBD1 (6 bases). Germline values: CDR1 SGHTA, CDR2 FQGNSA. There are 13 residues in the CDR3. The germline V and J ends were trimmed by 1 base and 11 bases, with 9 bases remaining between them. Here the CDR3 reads CASSLDRVAPLHF. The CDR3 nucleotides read TGTGCCAGCAGCTTAGACAGGGTTGCACCCCTCCACTTT. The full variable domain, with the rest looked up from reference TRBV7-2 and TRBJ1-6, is GAGVSQSPSNKVTEKGKDVELRCDPISGHTALYWYRQSLGQGLEFLIYFQGNSAPDKSGLPSDRFSAERTGGSVSTLTIQRTQQEDSAVYLCASSLDRVAPLHFGNGTRLTVT.

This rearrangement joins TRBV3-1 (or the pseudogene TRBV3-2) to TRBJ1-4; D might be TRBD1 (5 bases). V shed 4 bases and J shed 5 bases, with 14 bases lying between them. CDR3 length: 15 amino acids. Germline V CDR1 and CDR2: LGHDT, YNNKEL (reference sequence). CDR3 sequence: CASSPQAGLNEKLFF. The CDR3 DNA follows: TGTGCCAGCAGCCCTCAGGCAGGGTTGAATGAAAAACTGTTTTTT.

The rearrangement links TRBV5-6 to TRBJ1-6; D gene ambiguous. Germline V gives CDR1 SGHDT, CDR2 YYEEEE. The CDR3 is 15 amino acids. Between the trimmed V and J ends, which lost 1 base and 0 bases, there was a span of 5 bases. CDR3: CASSLRSSYNSPLHF. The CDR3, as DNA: TGTGCCAGCAGCTTGCGGAGCTCCTATAATTCACCCCTCCACTTT. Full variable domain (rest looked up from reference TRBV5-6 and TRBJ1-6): DAGVTQSPTHLIKTRGQQVTLRCSPKSGHDTVSWYQQALGQGPQFIFQYYEEEERQRGNFPDRFSGHQFPNYSSELNVNALLLGDSALYLCASSLRSSYNSPLHFGNGTRLTVT.

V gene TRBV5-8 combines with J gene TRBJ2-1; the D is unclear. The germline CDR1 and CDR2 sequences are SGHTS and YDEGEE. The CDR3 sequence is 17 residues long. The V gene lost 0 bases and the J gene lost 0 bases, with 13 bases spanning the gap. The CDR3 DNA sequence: TGTGCCAGCAGCTTGGGGGTGGTACCTAGCTCCTACAATGAGCAGTTCTTC. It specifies CASSLGVVPSSYNEQFF. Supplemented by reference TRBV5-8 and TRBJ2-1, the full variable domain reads EAGVTQSPTHLIKTRGQQATLRCSPISGHTSVYWYQQALGLGLQFLLWYDEGEERNRGNFPPRFSGRQFPNYSSELNVNALELEDSALYLCASSLGVVPSSYNEQFFGPGTRLTVL.

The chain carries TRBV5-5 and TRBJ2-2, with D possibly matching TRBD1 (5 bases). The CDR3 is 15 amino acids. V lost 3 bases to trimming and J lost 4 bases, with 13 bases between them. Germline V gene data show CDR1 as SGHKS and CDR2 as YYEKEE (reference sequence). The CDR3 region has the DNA TGTGCCAGCAGCTGGTCGACAGTTTCCACCGGGGAGCTGTTTTTT. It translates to CASSWSTVSTGELFF.

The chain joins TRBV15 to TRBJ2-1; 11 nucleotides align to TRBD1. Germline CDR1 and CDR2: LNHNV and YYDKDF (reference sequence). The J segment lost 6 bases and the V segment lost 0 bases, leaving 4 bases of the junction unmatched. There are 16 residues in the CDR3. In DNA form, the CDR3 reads TGTGCCACCAGCAGAGATACCGGGACAGGGGGCAATGAGCAGTTCTTC. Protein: CATSRDTGTGGNEQFF.

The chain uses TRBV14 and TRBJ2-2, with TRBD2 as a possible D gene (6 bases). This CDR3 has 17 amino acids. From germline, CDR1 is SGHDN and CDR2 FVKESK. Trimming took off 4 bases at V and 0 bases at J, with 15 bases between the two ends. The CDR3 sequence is CASSLDLSGANTGELFF. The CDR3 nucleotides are TGTGCCAGCAGCCTCGACCTCTCGGGGGCGAACACCGGGGAGCTGTTTTTT.

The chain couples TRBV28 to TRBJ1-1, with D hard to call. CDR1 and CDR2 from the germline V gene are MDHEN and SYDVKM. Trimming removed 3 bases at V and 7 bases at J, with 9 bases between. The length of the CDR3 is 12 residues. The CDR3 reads CASSFSSSEAFF. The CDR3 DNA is TGTGCCAGCAGTTTTTCGTCCAGTGAAGCTTTCTTT.